This TCR beta chain was identified during a study of control samples from healthy donors and cancer patients. Here immunoSEQ multiplex PCR was the method, and the copy in TCRdb shows in-frame clones only, minus some. Of approximately 70,000 clones in the sample, more than 70% were seen once. There are 14 residues in the CDR3. Trimming took off 4 bases at V and 3 bases at J, with 13 bases between the two ends. The germline V gene has CDR1 LGHDT and CDR2 YNNKEL (reference sequence). Sequencing input: PBMCs. The J gene is TRBJ2-7, the V gene TRBV3-1 (or the pseudogene TRBV3-2); possibly TRBD1 for D (6 bases). The source is a man in his 60s with colorectal cancer. The CDR3 spells CASSPRDTFYEQYF. The CDR3 region has the DNA TGTGCCAGCAGCCCCCGGGACACGTTCTACGAGCAGTACTTC.